This TCR beta chain was recorded in a study of shared T cell receptors in the human thymus. The table came from immunoSEQ multiplex PCR; TCRdb's copy has only in-frame clones and leaves some out. The sample contains roughly 700,000 clones, 88% of which appear only once. Germline CDR1 reads SGHRS; CDR2 reads YFSETQ. Trimming removed 4 bases from V and 7 bases from J; junction bases left unmatched: 16. This CDR3 contains 19 residues. Separately, the same data were catalogued under a study of human thymus T cells. According to that study: The thymus was resected at corrective cardiac surgery. Seemingly biased V and J gene usage marked thymic and blood repertoires. Related reports documented highly overlapping thymic repertoires among unrelated individuals.

The sequence came from a boy in the first two years of life with a congenital heart defect. V is TRBV5-1 and J is TRBJ2-1; TRBD2 agrees at 14 bases. Source material: thymocytes. CDR3 sequence: CASSPRTSGRPIVGNEQFF. CDR3 DNA sequence: TGCGCCAGCAGCCCGCGGACTAGCGGGAGGCCCATCGTTGGAAATGAGCAGTTCTTC.